What follows are 13 T cell receptor beta chains derived from one specimen sequenced in a study of blood T cell repertoires in COVID-19. Data came from immunoSEQ multiplex PCR; TCRdb stores just in-frame clones and leaves some out. The sample holds roughly 240,000 clones, 87% seen once. Sequencing used PBMCs or T cells enriched from blood (not recorded which). All receptors derive from a woman under 40 with acute COVID-19.

The rearrangement joins TRBV29-1 to TRBJ1-5, with 9 bases lining up with TRBD1. The CDR3 extends over 9 amino acids. Germline values: CDR1 SQVTM, CDR2 ANQGSEA. V shed 7 bases, J shed 14 bases, and the junction held 3 bases outside the gene matches. The CDR3 nucleotides are TGCAGCGCTGACAGGGGGGAGCATTTT. Protein product: CSADRGEHF.

Only one count was recorded for this clone. The V call is TRBV7-2, the J call TRBJ1-1, with D tentatively TRBD1 (6 bases). This CDR3 is 12 amino acids long. Germline V gene lookup returns CDR1 SGHTA and CDR2 FQGNSA. Between the trimmed V and J ends, which lost 7 bases and 4 bases, there was a span of 10 bases. The CDR3 protein is CASKVGGTEAFF. As DNA, the CDR3 is TGTGCCAGCAAGGTAGGGGGCACTGAAGCTTTCTTT.

The rearrangement links TRBV28 to TRBJ2-7, with 7 nucleotides matching TRBD1. J gave up 2 bases and V 5 bases, and 3 bases lay outside the gene matches. The CDR3 totals 13 residues. CDR1 and CDR2 (germline): MDHEN, SYDVKM. The CDR3 coding sequence is TGTGCCAGCAGTGGGACAGCCACCTACGAGCAGTACTTC. As protein: CASSGTATYEQYF.

Comments on this clone: An end of the junction does not agree with germline; a read error may underlie this. The V gene is TRBV7-7, the J gene TRBJ2-5, with 12 nucleotides matching TRBD2. This CDR3 has 15 amino acids. Germline loops: CDR1 SSHAT, CDR2 FNYEAQ (reference sequence). CDR3 sequence: CASSSLAGGPETQYF. For the CDR3, the DNA is TGTGCTAGCAGCTCCCTAGCGGGGGGGCCGGAGACCCAGTACTTC.

This clone came up many times. V is TRBV7-2 and J is TRBJ2-7, with 8 bases fitting TRBD2. Germline V gene lookup returns CDR1 SGHTA and CDR2 FQGNSA. J gave up 6 bases and V 6 bases, and 13 bases lay outside the gene matches. This CDR3 comprises 15 residues. The CDR3 DNA sequence: TGTGCCAGCAGATCAACTAGCGGATCTTACTCCGAGCAGTACTTC. This encodes CASRSTSGSYSEQYF.

V gene TRBV7-9 combines with J gene TRBJ1-6, with TRBD1 as a possible D gene (6 bases). Trimming stripped 5 bases from V and 2 bases from J, with 10 bases between. The germline V gene has CDR1 SEHNR and CDR2 FQNEAQ (reference sequence). There are 15 residues in the CDR3. The CDR3 coding sequence is TGTGCCAGCAGCCCTGGACAGACCTATAATTCACCCCTCCACTTT. Translation: CASSPGQTYNSPLHF. Full variable domain (remainder filled in from reference TRBV7-9 and TRBJ1-6): DTGVSQNPRHKITKRGQNVTFRCDPISEHNRLYWYRQTLGQGPEFLTYFQNEAQLEKSRLLSDRFSAERPKGSFSTLEIQRTEQGDSAMYLCASSPGQTYNSPLHFGNGTRLTVT.

The rearrangement joins TRBV2 to TRBJ1-1, with D possibly being TRBD1 (6 bases). Germline V lookup: CDR1 SNHLY, CDR2 FYNNEI. The V gene lost 7 bases and the J gene lost 4 bases, with 13 bases spanning the gap. This CDR3 is built from 13 residues. The CDR3 DNA reads as TGTGCCAGCATTGGGGGCCGCTTCACTGAAGCTTTCTTT. Translation: CASIGGRFTEAFF.

The sample holds a few counts of this clone. V usage is TRBV21-1 and J usage is TRBJ2-1; TRBD2 is the table's D call and was not checked against the DNA. TRBV21-1 is termed a pseudogene. CDR3 length: 19 amino acids. The CDR3 coding sequence is TGTGCCAGTTTTCACCGGACTAGCGGGGGCCGCCGAGGAAACAATGAGCAGTTCTTC. Translation gives CASFHRTSGGRRGNNEQFF.

The chain couples TRBV14 to TRBJ1-1; D call uncertain. Trimming removed 0 bases from V and 9 bases from J, with 17 bases in between. This CDR3 region has 15 residues. Germline CDR1 reads SGHDN; CDR2 reads FVKESK. CDR3 bases: TGTGCCAGCAGCCAAGATGATGAGACGAGGTGGAAAGCTTTCTTT. Translation: CASSQDDETRWKAFF.

The genes are TRBV4-1 and TRBJ2-7; TRBD1 aligns across 9 bases. J was trimmed by 6 bases and V by 0 bases; bases with no gene match: 3. The germline V gene has CDR1 MGHRA and CDR2 YSYEKL. The CDR3 runs to 14 residues. CDR3 in amino acids: CASSQDGTGFEQYF. CDR3 nucleotides: TGCGCCAGCAGCCAAGACGGGACAGGGTTCGAGCAGTACTTC.

V and J are TRBV27 and TRBJ2-5; TRBD1 is a possible D gene (6 bases). Trimming shortened V by 3 bases and J by 5 bases, and 19 bases separated the two germline ends. Germline CDR1 and CDR2: MNHEY and SMNVEV (reference sequence). The CDR3 has 16 residues. The DNA of the CDR3 is TGTGCCAGCAGTTTTTATCCTCCCCAGGGGTCGGAGACCCAGTACTTC. This sequence encodes CASSFYPPQGSETQYF.

The chain is built from TRBV3-1 (or the pseudogene TRBV3-2) and TRBJ1-1, with TRBD1 matching over 9 bases. J gave up 10 bases and V 4 bases, and 7 bases lay outside the gene matches. The germline gives CDR1 LGHDT, CDR2 YNNKEL (reference sequence). This CDR3 is built from 13 residues. The CDR3 reads CASSLGQGMIAFF. The CDR3 DNA reads as TGTGCCAGCAGCCTCGGACAGGGGATGATAGCTTTCTTT.

The rearrangement joins TRBV19 to TRBJ1-1; 9 positions match TRBD1. Germline V lookup: CDR1 LNHDA, CDR2 SQIVND (reference sequence). The J segment lost 6 bases and the V segment lost 5 bases, leaving 4 bases of the junction unmatched. The CDR3 totals 13 residues. In DNA form, the CDR3 reads TGTGCCAGTAGTCTACAGGGGGCGCCTGAAGCTTTCTTT. Protein sequence: CASSLQGAPEAFF.